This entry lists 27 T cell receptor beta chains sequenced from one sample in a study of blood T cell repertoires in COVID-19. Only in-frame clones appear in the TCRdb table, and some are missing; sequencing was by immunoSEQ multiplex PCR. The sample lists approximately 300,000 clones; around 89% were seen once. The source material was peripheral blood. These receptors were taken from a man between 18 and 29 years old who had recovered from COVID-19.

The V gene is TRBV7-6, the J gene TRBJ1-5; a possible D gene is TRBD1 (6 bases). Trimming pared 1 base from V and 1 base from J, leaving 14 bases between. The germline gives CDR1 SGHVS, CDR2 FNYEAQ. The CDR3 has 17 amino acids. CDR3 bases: TGTGCCAGCAGCTTAGGCGGGGGCGTCGGAAGCAATCAGCCCCAGCATTTT. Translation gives CASSLGGGVGSNQPQHF.

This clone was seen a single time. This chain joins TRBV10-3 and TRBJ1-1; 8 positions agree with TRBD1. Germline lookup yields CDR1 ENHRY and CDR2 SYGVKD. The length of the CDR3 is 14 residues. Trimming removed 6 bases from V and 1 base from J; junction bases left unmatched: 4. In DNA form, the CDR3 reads TGTGCCATCAGGGACAGGGCCTCGAACACTGAAGCTTTCTTT. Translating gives CAIRDRASNTEAFF.

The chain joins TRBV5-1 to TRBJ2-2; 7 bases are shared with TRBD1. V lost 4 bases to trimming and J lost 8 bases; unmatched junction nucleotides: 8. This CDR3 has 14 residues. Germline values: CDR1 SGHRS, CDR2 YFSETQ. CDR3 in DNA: TGCGCCAGCAGCAGGACAGGCCCTCGGGGGGAGCTGTTTTTT. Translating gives CASSRTGPRGELFF.

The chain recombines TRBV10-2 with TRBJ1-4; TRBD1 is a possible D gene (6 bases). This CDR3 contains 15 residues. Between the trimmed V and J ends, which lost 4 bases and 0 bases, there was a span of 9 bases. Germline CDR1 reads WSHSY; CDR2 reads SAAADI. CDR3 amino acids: CASSGQASTNEKLFF. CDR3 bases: TGCGCCAGCAGTGGACAGGCGTCAACTAATGAAAAACTGTTTTTT.

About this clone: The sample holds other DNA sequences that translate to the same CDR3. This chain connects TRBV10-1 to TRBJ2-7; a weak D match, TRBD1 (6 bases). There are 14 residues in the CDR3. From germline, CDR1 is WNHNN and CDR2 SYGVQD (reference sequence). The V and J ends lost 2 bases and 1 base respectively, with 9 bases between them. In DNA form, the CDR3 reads TGCGCCAGCAGTGAGAATAGGGGGTCCTACGAGCAGTACTTC. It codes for CASSENRGSYEQYF.

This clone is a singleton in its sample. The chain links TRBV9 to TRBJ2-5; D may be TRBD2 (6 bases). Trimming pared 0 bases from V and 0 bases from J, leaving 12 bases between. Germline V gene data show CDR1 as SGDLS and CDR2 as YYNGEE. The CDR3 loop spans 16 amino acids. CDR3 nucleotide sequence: TGTGCCAGCAGCGTAGAGGGCGGGGTGTACCAAGAGACCCAGTACTTC. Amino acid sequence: CASSVEGGVYQETQYF.

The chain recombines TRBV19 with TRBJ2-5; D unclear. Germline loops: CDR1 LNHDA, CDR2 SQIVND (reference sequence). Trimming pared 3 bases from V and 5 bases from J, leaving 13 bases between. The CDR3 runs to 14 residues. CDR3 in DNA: TGTGCCAGTAGTATCTTCGGAGAATGGGAGACCCAGTACTTC. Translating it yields CASSIFGEWETQYF.

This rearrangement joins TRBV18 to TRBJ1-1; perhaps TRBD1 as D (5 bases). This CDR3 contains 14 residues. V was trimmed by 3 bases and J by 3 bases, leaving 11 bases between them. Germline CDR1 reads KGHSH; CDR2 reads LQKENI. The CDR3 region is CASSPTDKYTEAFF. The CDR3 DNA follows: TGTGCCAGCTCACCGACAGACAAGTACACTGAAGCTTTCTTT.

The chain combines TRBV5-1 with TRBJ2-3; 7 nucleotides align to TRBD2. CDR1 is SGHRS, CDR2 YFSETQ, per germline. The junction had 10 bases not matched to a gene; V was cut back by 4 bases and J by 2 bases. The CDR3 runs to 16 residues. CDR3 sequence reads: CASSPILATITDTQYF. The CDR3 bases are TGCGCCAGCAGCCCGATACTAGCGACAATCACAGATACGCAGTATTTT.

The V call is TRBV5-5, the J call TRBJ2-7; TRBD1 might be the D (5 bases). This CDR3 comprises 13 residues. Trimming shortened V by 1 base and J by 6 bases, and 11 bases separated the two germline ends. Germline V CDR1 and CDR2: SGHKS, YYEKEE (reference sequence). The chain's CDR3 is CASSLQGPGEQYF. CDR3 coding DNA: TGTGCCAGCAGCTTGCAGGGTCCTGGCGAGCAGTACTTC.

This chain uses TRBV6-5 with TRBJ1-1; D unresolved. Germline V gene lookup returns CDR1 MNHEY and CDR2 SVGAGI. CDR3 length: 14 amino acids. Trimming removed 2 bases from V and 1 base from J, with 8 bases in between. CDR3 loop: CASSYTRQNTEAFF. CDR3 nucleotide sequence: TGTGCCAGCAGTTACACTCGACAGAACACTGAAGCTTTCTTT.

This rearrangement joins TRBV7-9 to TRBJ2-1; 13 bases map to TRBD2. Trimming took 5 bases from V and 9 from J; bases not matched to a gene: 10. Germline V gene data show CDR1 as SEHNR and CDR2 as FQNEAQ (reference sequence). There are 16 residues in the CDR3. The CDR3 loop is CASSPRLAGGQGEQFF. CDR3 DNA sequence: TGTGCCAGCAGCCCGAGACTAGCGGGGGGCCAGGGTGAGCAGTTCTTC.

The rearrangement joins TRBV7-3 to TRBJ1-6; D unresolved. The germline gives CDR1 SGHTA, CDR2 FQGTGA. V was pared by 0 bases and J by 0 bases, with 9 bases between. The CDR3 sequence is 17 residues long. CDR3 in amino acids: CASSLTPTSSYNSPLHF. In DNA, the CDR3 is TGTGCCAGCAGCTTAACCCCGACAAGCTCCTATAATTCACCCCTCCACTTT.

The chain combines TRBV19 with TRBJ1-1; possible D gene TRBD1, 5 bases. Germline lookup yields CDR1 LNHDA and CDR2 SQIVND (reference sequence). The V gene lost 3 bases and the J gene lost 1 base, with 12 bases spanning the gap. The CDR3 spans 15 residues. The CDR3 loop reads CASSIWSTANTEAFF. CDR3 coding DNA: TGTGCCAGTAGTATTTGGTCGACAGCGAACACTGAAGCTTTCTTT.

The CDR3 spells CSVYNPNTGELFF. The CDR3, as DNA: TGCAGCGTTTACAACCCGAACACCGGGGAGCTGTTTTTT. V and J are TRBV29-1 and TRBJ2-2; unclear D gene. This CDR3 region has 13 residues. V was trimmed by 5 bases and J by 0 bases, leaving 7 bases between them. Germline lookup yields CDR1 SQVTM and CDR2 ANQGSEA.

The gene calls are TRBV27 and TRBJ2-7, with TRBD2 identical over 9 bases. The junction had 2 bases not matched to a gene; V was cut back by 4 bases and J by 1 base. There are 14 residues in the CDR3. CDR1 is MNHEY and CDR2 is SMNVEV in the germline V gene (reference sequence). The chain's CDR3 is CASSYSGSSYEQYF. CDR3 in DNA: TGTGCCAGCAGTTATAGCGGGAGTTCCTACGAGCAGTACTTC.

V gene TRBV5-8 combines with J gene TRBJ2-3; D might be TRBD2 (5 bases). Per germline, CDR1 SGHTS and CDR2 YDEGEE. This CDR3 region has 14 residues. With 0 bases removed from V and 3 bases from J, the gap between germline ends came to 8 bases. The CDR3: CASSLEGATDTQYF. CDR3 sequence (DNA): TGTGCCAGCAGCTTGGAGGGAGCTACAGATACGCAGTATTTT.

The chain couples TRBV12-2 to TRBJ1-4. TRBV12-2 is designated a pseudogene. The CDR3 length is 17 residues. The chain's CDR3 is CASRQKVGGPGNEKLFF. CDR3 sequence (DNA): TGTGCAAGTCGCCAAAAGGTGGGCGGGCCTGGGAATGAAAAACTGTTTTTT.

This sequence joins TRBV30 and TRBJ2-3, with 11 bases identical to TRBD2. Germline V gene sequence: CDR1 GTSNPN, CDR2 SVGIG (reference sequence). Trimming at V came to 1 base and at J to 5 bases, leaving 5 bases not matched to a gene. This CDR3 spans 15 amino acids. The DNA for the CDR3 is TGTGCCTGGAGTGGACTAGCGGGATTTAAAGATACGCAGTATTTT. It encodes CAWSGLAGFKDTQYF.

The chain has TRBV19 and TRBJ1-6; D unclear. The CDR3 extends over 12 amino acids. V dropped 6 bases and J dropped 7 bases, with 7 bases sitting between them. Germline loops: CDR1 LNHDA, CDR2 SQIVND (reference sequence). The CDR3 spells CASSYPNSPLHF. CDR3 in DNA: TGTGCCAGTAGCTATCCAAATTCACCCCTCCACTTT.

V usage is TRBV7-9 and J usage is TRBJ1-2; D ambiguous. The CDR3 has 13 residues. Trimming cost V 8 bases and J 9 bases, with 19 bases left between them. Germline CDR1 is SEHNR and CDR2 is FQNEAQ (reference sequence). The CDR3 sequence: CASDPGLRGSYTF. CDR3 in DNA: TGTGCCAGCGACCCGGGCCTGAGAGGGAGCTACACCTTC.

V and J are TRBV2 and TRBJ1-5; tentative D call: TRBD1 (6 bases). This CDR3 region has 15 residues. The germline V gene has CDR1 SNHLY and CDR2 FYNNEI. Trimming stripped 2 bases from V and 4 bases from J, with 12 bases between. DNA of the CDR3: TGTGCCAGCAGTGAATGGGGACACTCTAATCAGCCCCAGCATTTT. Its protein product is CASSEWGHSNQPQHF.

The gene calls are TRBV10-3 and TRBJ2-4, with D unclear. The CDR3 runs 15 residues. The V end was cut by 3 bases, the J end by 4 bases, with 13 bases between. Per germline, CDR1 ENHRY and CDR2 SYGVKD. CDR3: CAISEQPQSKNIQYF. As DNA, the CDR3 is TGTGCCATCAGTGAACAGCCTCAGTCAAAAAACATTCAGTACTTC.

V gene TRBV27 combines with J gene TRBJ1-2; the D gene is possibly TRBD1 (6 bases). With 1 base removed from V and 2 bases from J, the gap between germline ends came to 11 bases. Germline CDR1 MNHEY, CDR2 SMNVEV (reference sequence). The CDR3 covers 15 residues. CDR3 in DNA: TGTGCCAGCAGTTTATACGCCCAGGGGAACTATGGCTACACCTTC. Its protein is CASSLYAQGNYGYTF.

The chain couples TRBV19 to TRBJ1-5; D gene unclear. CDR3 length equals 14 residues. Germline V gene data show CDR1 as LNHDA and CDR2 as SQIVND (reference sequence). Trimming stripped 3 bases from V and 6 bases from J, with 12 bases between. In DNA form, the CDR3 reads TGTGCCAGTAGTATCTTGGATTCGGGTCAGCCCCAGCATTTT. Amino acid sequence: CASSILDSGQPQHF.

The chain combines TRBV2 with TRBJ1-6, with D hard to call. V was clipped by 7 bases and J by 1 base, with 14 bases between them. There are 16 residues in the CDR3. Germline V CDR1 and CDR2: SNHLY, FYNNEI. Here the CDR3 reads CASTRASPSYNSPLHF. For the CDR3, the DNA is TGTGCCAGCACTCGAGCTTCACCTTCCTATAATTCACCCCTCCACTTT.

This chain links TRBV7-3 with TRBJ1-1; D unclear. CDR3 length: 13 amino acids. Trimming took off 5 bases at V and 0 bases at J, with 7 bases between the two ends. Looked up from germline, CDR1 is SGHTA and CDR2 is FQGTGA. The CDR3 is CASSLQMNTEAFF. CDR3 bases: TGTGCCAGCAGCCTCCAGATGAACACTGAAGCTTTCTTT. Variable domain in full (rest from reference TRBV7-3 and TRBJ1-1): GAGVSQTPSNKVTEKGKYVELRCDPISGHTALYWYRQSLGQGPEFLIYFQGTGAADDSGLPNDRFFAVRPEGSVSTLKIQRTERGDSAVYLCASSLQMNTEAFFGQGTRLTVV.